The T cell receptor (beta chain) described here comes from a study of blood T cell repertoires in COVID-19. Background on the study: Sites in the United States, Italy and Spain provided acute and convalescent COVID-19 samples. Sources were T cells, B-cell-depleted T cells, or PBMCs; the material itself was cDNA or gDNA.

How the authors handled the data: Amplified reference gene primers provided the basis for estimating nucleated cell counts. Libraries were prepared by immunoSEQ multiplex PCR; TCRdb keeps only in-frame clonotypes and omits some of them. V, J and clone size are taken as reported in that table, and D and trimming were inferred from the DNA itself. This table has roughly 250,000 clones, roughly 84% appearing once. Germline values: CDR1 GTSNPN, CDR2 SVGIG (reference sequence). The CDR3 totals 14 residues. The J segment lost 5 bases and the V segment lost 3 bases, leaving 8 bases of the junction unmatched.

This TCR derives from a woman aged 40 to 50 who had recovered from COVID-19. V and J are TRBV30 and TRBJ1-1; 8 bases agree with TRBD1. The sample comprised peripheral blood. The CDR3: CAWRAGGTWTEAFF. DNA for the CDR3: TGTGCCTGGAGGGCAGGGGGCACCTGGACTGAAGCTTTCTTT. Full variable domain (rest looked up from reference TRBV30 and TRBJ1-1): SQTIHQWPATLVQPVGSPLSLECTVEGTSNPNLYWYRQAAGRGLQLLFYSVGIGQISSEVPQNLSASRPQDRQFILSSKKLLLSDSGFYLCAWRAGGTWTEAFFGQGTRLTVV.